This TCR beta chain was found in a study of blood T cell repertoires in COVID-19. The wider study: Sources were T cells, B-cell-depleted T cells, or PBMCs; the material itself was cDNA or gDNA.

CDR3 size: 16 residues. From germline, CDR1 is SGHTA and CDR2 FQGNSA. V lost 2 bases, J lost 5 bases, and 6 bases stayed unmatched. Seattle participants joined during active infection and were tracked over time. In the source study's methods: The assay estimated nucleated cells by amplifying reference gene primers. Here immunoSEQ multiplex PCR was the method, and the copy in TCRdb shows in-frame clones only, minus some. For V, J and clone size, that table is used; D and trimming come from the DNA. The sample holds approximately 270,000 clones; about 85% are singletons and the top ten take 0.85% to 0.9%.

Sequencing used peripheral blood. The chain joins TRBV7-2 to TRBJ1-4; 9 bases align to TRBD1. The sequence derives from a human donor with COVID-19, enrolled during active disease. The donor label of this sample is uncertain. CDR3 coding DNA: TGTGCCAGCAGCTTATGGTCGGGACAGGGAAATGAAAAACTGTTTTTT. Translated: CASSLWSGQGNEKLFF.